One sample yielded the 32 T cell receptor beta chains listed below, sequenced in a study of blood T cells in healthy people across ages. The authors ran a second PCR of roughly 6 to 12 cycles using a sample-barcoded 5' primer and a J-beta primer mix. A single record per CDR3 protein comes from TCRdb applying MiXCR to the 5' RACE reads. The sample shows some 670,000 distinct CDR3 sequences, approximately 52% of them seen only once. Material: blood. The receptors here all came from a woman at least 80 years old in good health.

This clonotype was recorded a few times. CDR3 residues: CSAAAGTAGNTEAFF. CDR3 sequence (DNA): TGCAGTGCTGCAGCCGGGACAGCTGGGAACACTGAAGCTTTCTTT. The gene calls are TRBV20-1 and TRBJ1-1, with TRBD1 identical over 7 bases. V trimming: 5 bases; J trimming: 1 base; junction bases outside the gene matches: 10. CDR1 DFQATT and CDR2 SNEGSKA come from the germline V gene (reference sequence). The CDR3 runs to 15 residues.

The chain recombines TRBV6-5 with TRBJ1-1; TRBD1 matches 7 bases. Germline V lookup: CDR1 MNHEY, CDR2 SVGAGI. This CDR3 comprises 12 residues. The trim removed 6 bases at V and 7 bases at J, leaving 5 bases unmatched. The CDR3 DNA reads TGTGCCAGCAGGACAGGGACGCTTGAAGCTTTCTTT. Translated, it gives CASRTGTLEAFF.

The rearrangement uses TRBV20-1 and TRBJ2-3, with D perhaps matching TRBD2 (7 bases). V dropped 5 bases and J dropped 5 bases, with 14 bases sitting between them. The CDR3 is 13 residues long. Germline-derived CDR1 and CDR2 are DFQATT and SNEGSKA (reference sequence). The CDR3 sequence is CSALAEGGDTQYF. Here the CDR3 DNA reads TGCAGTGCTCTAGCGGAGGGGGGAGATACGCAGTATTTT.

This clonotype was observed a handful of times. The rearrangement uses TRBV12-3 or TRBV12-4 and TRBJ2-7; D may correspond to TRBD1 or TRBD2 (5 bases each). The CDR3 consists of 14 residues. Trimming stripped 7 bases from V and 7 bases from J, with 20 bases between. This CDR3 is CASTDSPRGNEQYF. The CDR3 DNA reads TGTGCCAGCACTGACTCGCCGAGGGGCAATGAGCAGTACTTC.

V and J are TRBV27 and TRBJ2-2; possibly TRBD2 for D (6 bases). There are 17 residues in the CDR3. Germline lookup yields CDR1 MNHEY and CDR2 SMNVEV (reference sequence). Trimming left V 3 bases short and J 6 bases short, with 20 bases between. Here the CDR3 reads CASSFKPPGRNPGELFF. The CDR3 DNA follows: TGTGCCAGCAGTTTCAAACCACCAGGGAGGAATCCCGGGGAGCTGTTTTTT.

At least ten counts were recorded for this clonotype. The chain recombines TRBV7-2 with TRBJ2-6; D call uncertain. This CDR3 is built from 15 residues. Germline V gene sequence: CDR1 SGHTA, CDR2 FQGNSA. With 0 bases removed from V and 3 bases from J, the gap between germline ends came to 6 bases. The CDR3 reads CASSLAGFGANVLTF. The CDR3 region has the DNA TGTGCCAGCAGCTTAGCAGGGTTTGGGGCCAACGTCCTGACTTTC.

On this clonotype: Possible read error: a much larger clone is one base away. The rearrangement links TRBV28 to TRBJ2-1, with D uncertain. V was cut by 6 bases and J by 6 bases, with 12 bases left in between. CDR3 size: 13 residues. The V gene's germline CDR1 is MDHEN and CDR2 SYDVKM. CDR3 loop: CASRRTTCNEQFF. The DNA for the CDR3 is TGTGCCAGCAGGCGAACTACCTGCAATGAGCAGTTCTTC.

At least ten counts were recorded for this clonotype. The chain joins TRBV29-1 to TRBJ2-3; 11 nucleotides agree with TRBD1. The CDR3 is made up of 15 amino acids. Germline assignment: CDR1 SQVTM and CDR2 ANQGSEA. The V and J ends lost 6 bases and 5 bases, in that order; junction bases with no gene match: 10. In DNA, the CDR3 is TGCAGCGTCCTCGGGGGGACAGGGGGAATAGATACGCAGTATTTT. Translation: CSVLGGTGGIDTQYF.

This clonotype was detected a few times. The chain links TRBV6-1 to TRBJ2-1; the match to TRBD2 covers 10 bases. Unmatched junction bases numbered 6, after V lost 1 base and J lost 9 bases. CDR1 is MNHNS, CDR2 SASEGT, per germline. The CDR3 covers 15 residues. CDR3 protein: CASSEEAGGPSEQFF. The CDR3 DNA reads as TGTGCCAGCAGTGAAGAAGCGGGGGGGCCTAGTGAGCAGTTCTTC.

To note about this clonotype: This may stem from a read error, because a much larger clone lies one nucleotide away. The chain carries TRBV5-1 and TRBJ2-1; D could derive from TRBD1 or TRBD2 (6 bases each). The germline gives CDR1 SGHRS, CDR2 YFSETQ. The CDR3 is 15 residues long. CDR3 region: CASSLLGGPYKEQFF. The CDR3 DNA follows: TGCGCCAGCAGCCTACTTGGGGGGCCATACAAGGAGCAGTTCTTC. Drawing the rest from reference TRBV5-1 and TRBJ2-1, the complete variable domain is KAGVTQTPRYLIKTRGQQVTLSCSPISGHRSVSWYQQTPGQGLQFLFEYFSETQRNKGNFPGRFSGRQFSNSRSEMNVSTLELGDSALYLCASSLLGGPYKEQFFGPGTRLTVL.

A word on this clonotype: A read error may explain this, as a much larger clone is one base away. The chain employs TRBV9 and TRBJ1-2; TRBD1 aligns across 7 bases. The ends lost 0 bases at V and 2 bases at J; junction bases unmatched: 4. The germline V gene encodes CDR1 SGDLS and CDR2 YYNGEE. The CDR3 runs to 15 residues. Here the CDR3 reads CASSVEGAWNYGYTF. As DNA, the CDR3 is TGTGCCAGCAGCGTAGAGGGGGCCTGGAACTATGGCTACACCTTC.

This clonotype showed up just a few times. The rearrangement uses TRBV2 and TRBJ2-3, with no clear D. Germline CDR1 reads SNHLY; CDR2 reads FYNNEI. V gave up 0 bases and J gave up 9 bases, with 13 bases separating them. The CDR3 has 14 residues. Here the CDR3 DNA reads TGTGCCAGCAGTGAAGCGCTGGATTCCGGCACGCAGTATTTT. Translating it yields CASSEALDSGTQYF.

This clonotype was seen repeatedly, ten times or more. This chain links TRBV6-5 with TRBJ2-3; D is ambiguous. Germline V gene sequence: CDR1 MNHEY, CDR2 SVGAGI. The V and J ends lost 6 bases and 0 bases respectively, with 10 bases between them. The CDR3 spans 14 residues. Written as DNA, the CDR3 is TGTGCCAGCAGACTTACCCTGAGCACAGATACGCAGTATTTT. This sequence encodes CASRLTLSTDTQYF.

About this clonotype: A single base separates this from a much larger clone, so it may be a read error. The V gene is TRBV6-6, the J gene TRBJ1-5; weak D call: TRBD1 (5 bases). The CDR3 consists of 13 residues. Trimming left V 5 bases short and J 4 bases short, with 9 bases between. Germline lookup yields CDR1 MNHNY and CDR2 SVGAGI (reference sequence). For the CDR3, the DNA is TGTGCCAGCAGTGACGAGGGGAATCAGCCCCAGCATTTT. It specifies CASSDEGNQPQHF.

Comments on this clonotype: A much larger clone differs by one base, so this may be a read error. V usage is TRBV20-1 and J usage is TRBJ2-1, with 8 bases fitting TRBD1. In germline, CDR1 is DFQATT, CDR2 SNEGSKA (reference sequence). The CDR3 has 14 amino acids. In nucleotides, the CDR3 is TGCAGTGCTAGATACAGGGGGACGGTAAATGGGCAGTTCTTC. It codes for CSARYRGTVNGQFF.

This clonotype was seen ten or more times. The chain carries TRBV27 and TRBJ2-3; D is perhaps TRBD1 or TRBD2 (5 bases each). The length of the CDR3 is 17 residues. CDR1 and CDR2 (germline): MNHEY, SMNVEV (reference sequence). The germline V and J ends were trimmed by 3 bases and 0 bases, with 16 bases remaining between them. This chain's CDR3 is CASSFPGASPSTDTQYF. CDR3 nucleotide sequence: TGTGCCAGCAGTTTTCCCGGGGCTAGTCCTAGCACAGATACGCAGTATTTT.

About this clonotype: A much bigger clone sits one base away, suggesting this may be a read error. The rearrangement joins TRBV12-3 or TRBV12-4 to TRBJ2-4, with a possible D match to TRBD2 (5 bases). The CDR3 totals 15 residues. The V gene lost 1 base and the J gene lost 13 bases, with 20 bases spanning the gap. The CDR3 region has the DNA TGTGCCAGCAGTTTAGTCCTAGTGGGAGTCGGGGAGCAGTACTTC. This gives the protein CASSLVLVGVGEQYF.

This clonotype was seen more than once but under ten times. The V gene is TRBV14, the J gene TRBJ2-1, with TRBD2 as a possible D gene (6 bases). V lost 1 base to trimming and J lost 2 bases, with 12 bases between them. In germline, CDR1 is SGHDN, CDR2 FVKESK. The CDR3 has 16 residues. CDR3 loop: CASSQVRREAYNEQFF. The CDR3, as DNA: TGTGCCAGCAGCCAAGTACGGAGGGAGGCCTACAATGAGCAGTTCTTC.

This chain connects TRBV6-5 to TRBJ2-7; 10 positions agree with TRBD1. The J segment lost 2 bases and the V segment lost 3 bases, leaving 13 bases of the junction unmatched. This CDR3 has 18 residues. Germline loops: CDR1 MNHEY, CDR2 SVGAGI. The CDR3: CASSYGNGGTGVTYEQYF. As DNA, the CDR3 is TGTGCCAGCAGTTATGGTAATGGGGGGACAGGGGTGACCTACGAGCAGTACTTC.

This clonotype occurred many times. The chain combines TRBV20-1 with TRBJ2-1; 14 bases are shared with TRBD2. Per germline, CDR1 DFQATT and CDR2 SNEGSKA (reference sequence). Trimming at V came to 7 bases and at J to 6 bases, leaving 2 bases not matched to a gene. The CDR3 contains 13 residues. This CDR3 reads CSGLAGGPNEQFF. The CDR3, as DNA: TGCAGTGGACTAGCGGGAGGGCCCAATGAGCAGTTCTTC.

This clonotype occurred a few times. The chain uses TRBV12-3 or TRBV12-4 and TRBJ1-2, with D perhaps TRBD1 (5 bases). V lost 3 bases, J lost 3 bases, and 14 bases lay in between. This CDR3 comprises 15 residues. The DNA of the CDR3 is TGTGCCAGCAGTTTGGGGGTGGGGGAGGACTATGGCTACACCTTC. It codes for CASSLGVGEDYGYTF.

This clonotype has a handful of counts. The chain links TRBV11-1 to TRBJ2-5, with D unclear. V was clipped by 0 bases and J by 5 bases, with 10 bases between them. Germline CDR1 reads SGHAT; CDR2 reads FQDESV (reference sequence). The CDR3 length is 14 residues. CDR3 sequence reads: CASSLAGPSETQYF. The CDR3 DNA follows: TGTGCCAGCAGCTTAGCGGGCCCGTCGGAGACCCAGTACTTC. The full variable domain, in which reference TRBV11-1 and TRBJ2-5 provide the parts outside the CDR3, is EAEVAQSPRYKITEKSQAVAFWCDPISGHATLYWYRQILGQGPELLVQFQDESVVDDSQLPKDRFSAERLKGVDSTLKIQPAELGDSAMYLCASSLAGPSETQYFGPGTRLLVL.

This clonotype was seen repeatedly, ten times or more. The rearrangement links TRBV7-3 to TRBJ1-1, with D hard to call. Germline V gene sequence: CDR1 SGHTA, CDR2 FQGTGA. Trimming pared 0 bases from V and 3 bases from J, leaving 5 bases between. The CDR3 sequence is 13 residues long. The CDR3 sequence is CASSLTRDTEAFF. The CDR3 nucleotides read TGTGCCAGCAGCTTAACGAGGGACACTGAAGCTTTCTTT.

The chain combines TRBV24-1 with TRBJ2-3; D gene ambiguous. The CDR3 is 13 amino acids. Germline CDR1 is KGHDR and CDR2 is SFDVKD. V gave up 9 bases and J gave up 1 base, with 10 bases separating them. CDR3 nucleotide sequence: TGTGCCACCCGCTCGGTGGGCACAGATACGCAGTATTTT. It yields the protein CATRSVGTDTQYF.

This chain joins TRBV20-1 and TRBJ2-2, with a tentative D call TRBD2 (6 bases). With 6 bases removed from V and 5 bases from J, the gap between germline ends came to 19 bases. Germline loops: CDR1 DFQATT, CDR2 SNEGSKA (reference sequence). The CDR3 contains 15 residues. The CDR3 loop reads CSASGGSGRTGELFF. Written as DNA, the CDR3 is TGCAGTGCAAGTGGGGGGTCCGGCCGGACCGGGGAGCTGTTTTTT.

This clonotype was picked up many times. The chain employs TRBV14 and TRBJ2-3; D uncertain. The V gene's germline CDR1 is SGHDN and CDR2 FVKESK. The V and J ends lost 2 bases and 5 bases respectively, with 14 bases between them. The CDR3 totals 15 residues. This CDR3 is CASSQLWTSRDTQYF. The CDR3 nucleotides read TGTGCCAGCAGCCAACTCTGGACGAGTCGAGATACGCAGTATTTT.

To note about this clonotype: A much larger clone lies a single base off, so this may be a read error. The gene calls are TRBV6-6 and TRBJ1-2; 8 positions match TRBD1. Germline V gene lookup returns CDR1 MNHNY and CDR2 SVGAGI (reference sequence). The CDR3 is made up of 14 amino acids. V trimming: 6 bases; J trimming: 4 bases; junction bases outside the gene matches: 7. In nucleotides, the CDR3 is TGTGCCAGCAGGTACGGGACAGGCTCCTATGGCTACACCTTC. It yields the protein CASRYGTGSYGYTF.

This clonotype was seen repeatedly, ten times or more. V gene TRBV10-3 combines with J gene TRBJ2-1; no firm D call. V gave up 2 bases and J gave up 5 bases, with 7 bases separating them. CDR3 size: 13 residues. The germline V gene encodes CDR1 ENHRY and CDR2 SYGVKD. CDR3 bases: TGTGCCATCAGTGAGGTGTCAGACAATGAGCAGTTCTTC. It codes for CAISEVSDNEQFF.

Turning to this clonotype: One end of the junction does not line up with germline, which may come from a read error. The chain recombines TRBV25-1 with TRBJ2-1; 13 bases are shared with TRBD2. The germline gives CDR1 MGHDK, CDR2 SYGVNS. The CDR3 spans 17 residues. CDR3 protein: CVSGGLAGPTSYNEQFF. In DNA, the CDR3 is TGTGTCAGCGGGGGACTAGCGGGGCCGACTTCCTACAATGAGCAGTTCTTC.

This clonotype was seen a handful of times. This chain links TRBV12-3 or TRBV12-4 with TRBJ2-3, with TRBD2 matching over 7 bases. The CDR3 extends over 14 amino acids. V gave up 3 bases and J gave up 6 bases; unmatched junction bases: 6. CDR3 sequence (DNA): TGTGCCAGCAGTTTCTGGACCGGGGGGGATACGCAGTATTTT. Encoded protein: CASSFWTGGDTQYF.

V and J are TRBV29-1 and TRBJ2-1; 7 bases map to TRBD2. The V segment lost 1 base and the J segment 6 bases; nucleotides outside the gene matches: 3. This CDR3 comprises 13 residues. The germline gives CDR1 SQVTM, CDR2 ANQGSEA. CDR3 nucleotides: TGCAGCGTTGAAGGCGGGGGTAGCAATGAGCAGTTCTTC. This gives the protein CSVEGGGSNEQFF.

In this sample, this clonotype turned up many times. This rearrangement joins TRBV18 to TRBJ2-1, with no clear D. V was trimmed by 6 bases and J by 9 bases, leaving 12 bases between them. The CDR3 is made up of 12 amino acids. Germline V gene lookup returns CDR1 KGHSH and CDR2 LQKENI. This chain's CDR3 is CASSLNRGEQFF. The CDR3 region has the DNA TGTGCCAGCTCGCTGAACCGTGGTGAGCAGTTCTTC. The complete variable domain, with remaining parts taken from reference TRBV18 and TRBJ2-1, reads NAGVMQNPRHLVRRRGQEARLRCSPMKGHSHVYWYRQLPEEGLKFMVYLQKENIIDESGMPKERFSAEFPKEGPSILRIQQVVRGDSAAYFCASSLNRGEQFFGPGTRLTVL.